Each of the 29 T cell receptor beta chains below was sequenced from the same sample in a study of T cell responses to AZD1222 COVID-19 vaccine. Data came from immunoSEQ multiplex PCR; TCRdb stores just in-frame clones and leaves some out. The sample contains about 270,000 clones, roughly 93% of which appear only once. The sample in question was peripheral blood, obtained 28 days after the second AZD1222 dose. Source of these receptors: an adult who received the AZD1222 COVID-19 vaccine.

In the case of this clone: The same CDR3 arises from other DNA sequences in this sample as well. The rearrangement links TRBV19 to TRBJ2-7; possible D gene TRBD2, 6 bases. Germline lookup yields CDR1 LNHDA and CDR2 SQIVND (reference sequence). The CDR3 runs 14 residues. V was shortened by 5 bases and J by 1 base, with 12 bases between the two germline ends. CDR3: CASSPGTGSYEQYF. CDR3 bases: TGTGCCAGTAGTCCCGGGACTGGTTCCTACGAGCAGTACTTC.

In DNA, the CDR3 is TGCGCCAGCAGCCAAGAAGGGGGGGTCGGTCTAAGGACTGAAGCTTTCTTT. It translates to CASSQEGGVGLRTEAFF. The chain is built from TRBV4-3 and TRBJ1-1; TRBD1 is a possible D gene (6 bases). Between the trimmed V and J ends, which lost 0 bases and 5 bases, there was a span of 19 bases. The germline V gene encodes CDR1 LGHNA and CDR2 YSLEER. This CDR3 is 17 amino acids long.

The rearrangement links TRBV29-1 to TRBJ1-4, with 9 bases identical to TRBD1. V lost 4 bases to trimming and J lost 5 bases; unmatched junction nucleotides: 2. The CDR3 runs to 13 residues. CDR1 is SQVTM, CDR2 ANQGSEA, per germline. The CDR3 region has the DNA TGCAGCGTTGTGGGACAGGGAAATGAAAAACTGTTTTTT. Translation gives CSVVGQGNEKLFF.

The chain carries TRBV7-2 and TRBJ1-5; D is unclear. V was cut by 1 base and J by 5 bases, with 6 bases left in between. The CDR3 consists of 13 residues. Germline CDR1 reads SGHTA; CDR2 reads FQGNSA. The CDR3 loop is CASSLDEDQPQHF. The CDR3 bases are TGTGCCAGCAGCTTAGATGAAGATCAGCCCCAGCATTTT.

The rearrangement joins TRBV11-2 to TRBJ2-3; 7 nucleotides agree with TRBD1. The CDR3 sequence is 15 residues long. Germline CDR1 reads SGHAT; CDR2 reads FQNNGV. With V trimmed by 5 bases and J by 1 base, 6 bases remained unmatched. The CDR3 DNA reads TGTGCCAGCAGCCTCCGGGACAGACGCACAGATACGCAGTATTTT. Protein: CASSLRDRRTDTQYF. The full variable domain, with the rest looked up from reference TRBV11-2 and TRBJ2-3, is EAGVAQSPRYKIIEKRQSVAFWCNPISGHATLYWYQQILGQGPKLLIQFQNNGVVDDSQLPKDRFSAERLKGVDSTLKIQPAKLEDSAVYLCASSLRDRRTDTQYFGPGTRLTVL.

This sequence joins TRBV3-1 (or the pseudogene TRBV3-2) and TRBJ1-1, with a tentative D call TRBD1 (5 bases). V was trimmed by 0 bases and J by 1 base, leaving 6 bases between them. The CDR3 totals 14 residues. Germline lookup yields CDR1 LGHDT and CDR2 YNNKEL (reference sequence). DNA of the CDR3: TGTGCCAGCAGCCAAGAGGGGACGAACACTGAAGCTTTCTTT. It codes for CASSQEGTNTEAFF.

The rearrangement joins TRBV19 to TRBJ1-1; D possibly corresponds to TRBD1 (5 bases). The CDR3 spans 15 residues. Germline lookup yields CDR1 LNHDA and CDR2 SQIVND (reference sequence). V was trimmed by 1 base and J by 5 bases, leaving 14 bases between them. The CDR3 DNA is TGTGCCAGTAGTATAGGCTCAGGCGGGGGGACTGAAGCTTTCTTT. This translates into CASSIGSGGGTEAFF.

The chain links TRBV28 to TRBJ2-7; 8 bases align to TRBD2. This CDR3 contains 15 residues. Trimming took 6 bases from V and 3 from J; bases not matched to a gene: 10. Germline CDR1 MDHEN, CDR2 SYDVKM. CDR3 nucleotides: TGTGCCAGCAGGCGCACCGGGACTAGGAACTACGAGCAGTACTTC. This codes for CASRRTGTRNYEQYF.

CDR3 protein: CSVESRDYEQYF. CDR3 nucleotides: TGCAGCGTTGAAAGCAGGGATTACGAGCAGTACTTC. The chain joins TRBV29-1 to TRBJ2-7; weak D call: TRBD1 (5 bases). The CDR3 spans 12 residues. Trimming pared 2 bases from V and 4 bases from J, leaving 9 bases between. Germline CDR1 SQVTM, CDR2 ANQGSEA.

The chain couples TRBV4-1 to TRBJ1-1; D unresolved. V was pared by 1 base and J by 0 bases, with 12 bases between. CDR1 and CDR2 from the germline V gene are MGHRA and YSYEKL. The CDR3 loop spans 16 amino acids. The CDR3 loop reads CASSQAFAGVNTEAFF. The CDR3 bases are TGCGCCAGCAGCCAAGCTTTCGCAGGTGTGAACACTGAAGCTTTCTTT.

The chain recombines TRBV28 with TRBJ1-5, with 9 bases lining up with TRBD1. CDR3 size: 13 residues. Germline CDR1 and CDR2: MDHEN and SYDVKM. The chain's CDR3 is CVSVDRGNQPQHF. The CDR3 nucleotides are TGTGTGTCCGTGGACAGGGGTAATCAGCCCCAGCATTTT.

The chain uses TRBV5-6 and TRBJ1-1; no firm D call. Trimming took 0 bases from V and 1 from J, leaving 4 bases between them. Germline CDR1 SGHDT, CDR2 YYEEEE. CDR3 length equals 13 residues. CDR3 amino acids: CASSLAGNTEAFF. The CDR3 DNA follows: TGTGCCAGCAGCTTGGCCGGGAACACTGAAGCTTTCTTT.

The chain links TRBV3-1 (or the pseudogene TRBV3-2) to TRBJ2-2, with a tentative D call TRBD2 (5 bases). V was shortened by 4 bases and J by 3 bases, with 9 bases between the two germline ends. This CDR3 is 14 amino acids long. Germline V gene lookup returns CDR1 LGHDT and CDR2 YNNKEL (reference sequence). CDR3 sequence (DNA): TGTGCCAGCAGCCGTCGGGGTGACACCGGGGAGCTGTTTTTT. Protein: CASSRRGDTGELFF.

The chain has TRBV4-3 and TRBJ1-4; the D is unclear. V was cut by 0 bases and J by 8 bases, with 13 bases left in between. Germline CDR1 reads LGHNA; CDR2 reads YSLEER. This CDR3 comprises 15 residues. In nucleotides, the CDR3 is TGCGCCAGCAGCCAAGATGGGCTAATGGGAGAAAAACTGTTTTTT. It specifies CASSQDGLMGEKLFF.

The chain joins TRBV7-6 to TRBJ2-5; maybe TRBD2 (5 bases). The germline gives CDR1 SGHVS, CDR2 FNYEAQ. The CDR3 covers 14 residues. V lost 2 bases to trimming and J lost 6 bases, with 13 bases between them. In DNA form, the CDR3 reads TGTGCCAGCAGCTTAAGCGGTCGCCCCCAGACCCAGTACTTC. It is translated as CASSLSGRPQTQYF.

The chain has TRBV11-1 and TRBJ1-1, with D uncertain. This CDR3 is built from 13 residues. Trimming cost V 2 bases and J 1 base, with 5 bases left between them. The V gene's germline CDR1 is SGHAT and CDR2 FQDESV (reference sequence). CDR3 residues: CASSLFRNTEAFF. The CDR3 region has the DNA TGTGCCAGCAGCTTATTCCGGAACACTGAAGCTTTCTTT.

The chain links TRBV7-9 to TRBJ2-1; 9 bases match TRBD2. The trim removed 5 bases at V and 3 bases at J, leaving 17 bases unmatched. There are 19 residues in the CDR3. Per the germline V gene, CDR1 is SEHNR and CDR2 is FQNEAQ (reference sequence). CDR3: CASSQKSGGPSQGYNEQFF. In nucleotides, the CDR3 is TGTGCCAGCAGCCAGAAAAGCGGGGGGCCCTCCCAGGGCTACAATGAGCAGTTCTTC.

This clone was recorded only once. The CDR3 region is CAISESAGRSGNTIYF. CDR3 coding DNA: TGTGCCATCAGTGAGTCGGCGGGTCGGTCTGGAAACACCATATATTTT. This chain connects TRBV10-3 to TRBJ1-3; unclear D gene. The CDR3 extends over 16 amino acids. Germline CDR1 ENHRY, CDR2 SYGVKD. The ends were cut back, 0 bases at V and 1 base at J, with 10 bases in the middle.

V is TRBV7-9 and J is TRBJ2-1; unclear D gene. The CDR3 totals 13 residues. The V gene's germline CDR1 is SEHNR and CDR2 FQNEAQ (reference sequence). V was trimmed by 5 bases and J by 8 bases, leaving 13 bases between them. The CDR3 nucleotides read TGTGCCAGCAGCCAGACTCCGTCGGATGAGCAGTTCTTC. It is translated as CASSQTPSDEQFF. The entire variable domain, with the rest obtained from reference TRBV7-9 and TRBJ2-1, is as follows: DTGVSQNPRHKITKRGQNVTFRCDPISEHNRLYWYRQTLGQGPEFLTYFQNEAQLEKSRLLSDRFSAERPKGSFSTLEIQRTEQGDSAMYLCASSQTPSDEQFFGPGTRLTVL.

In its sample, this clone was seen a few times. The rearrangement uses TRBV6-2 or TRBV6-3 and TRBJ1-1, with D uncertain. The germline V and J ends were trimmed by 4 bases and 1 base, with 7 bases remaining between them. The CDR3 sequence is 13 residues long. Germline loops: CDR1 MNHEY, CDR2 SVGEGT. CDR3 nucleotide sequence: TGTGCCAGCAGTTTAATACCGAACACTGAAGCTTTCTTT. Translation gives CASSLIPNTEAFF.

This rearrangement joins TRBV7-2 to TRBJ1-2; 7 positions match TRBD1. In germline, CDR1 is SGHTA, CDR2 FQGNSA. The CDR3 has 14 amino acids. V was clipped by 5 bases and J by 8 bases; unmatched bases: 11. The CDR3 sequence: CASSPQGESGGYTF. CDR3 bases: TGTGCCAGCAGCCCGCAGGGGGAATCGGGGGGCTACACCTTC.

The chain recombines TRBV18 with TRBJ2-4, with no clear D. Germline V gene lookup returns CDR1 KGHSH and CDR2 LQKENI. V was pared by 2 bases and J by 1 base, with 9 bases between. The length of the CDR3 is 15 residues. CDR3 sequence: CASSPGEAAKNIQYF. CDR3 bases: TGTGCCAGCTCACCAGGTGAGGCGGCCAAAAACATTCAGTACTTC.

The CDR3 loop is CASSIRGITEAFF. The CDR3 nucleotides read TGTGCCAGTAGTATAAGGGGAATCACTGAAGCTTTCTTT. The genes are TRBV19 and TRBJ1-1; tentative D call: TRBD1 (5 bases). The CDR3 contains 13 residues. Germline assignment: CDR1 LNHDA and CDR2 SQIVND (reference sequence). Trimming cost V 2 bases and J 4 bases, with 8 bases left between them.

The chain joins TRBV4-1 to TRBJ1-5, with D unresolved. From germline, CDR1 is MGHRA and CDR2 YSYEKL. Trimming stripped 0 bases from V and 3 bases from J, with 9 bases between. This CDR3 comprises 15 residues. The CDR3 loop reads CASSQDGGNNQPQHF. The CDR3, as DNA: TGCGCCAGCAGCCAAGATGGAGGTAACAATCAGCCCCAGCATTTT.

This chain links TRBV4-1 with TRBJ2-2; no clear D. V was trimmed by 4 bases and J by 0 bases, leaving 9 bases between them. This CDR3 is 15 amino acids long. Germline V gene data show CDR1 as MGHRA and CDR2 as YSYEKL. CDR3: CASSPSPTNTGELFF. CDR3 coding DNA: TGCGCCAGCAGCCCCTCCCCCACGAACACCGGGGAGCTGTTTTTT.

The CDR3 loop is CSAPLDPVGNEQFF. CDR3 sequence (DNA): TGCAGCGCCCCGCTGGACCCTGTGGGCAATGAGCAGTTCTTC. J is TRBJ2-1 and V is TRBV29-1; D gene ambiguous. The CDR3 totals 14 residues. The V gene's germline CDR1 is SQVTM and CDR2 ANQGSEA. With 7 bases removed from V and 6 bases from J, the gap between germline ends came to 19 bases.

The CDR3 DNA follows: TGCGCCAGCAGCCAAGAGCCCAGCGGGAGTGGGGATACGCAGTATTTT. Protein product: CASSQEPSGSGDTQYF. The V call is TRBV4-3, the J call TRBJ2-3; 8 bases agree with TRBD2. The CDR3 contains 16 residues. Germline assignment: CDR1 LGHNA and CDR2 YSLEER. V lost 0 bases and J lost 6; bases outside the gene matches: 8.

This chain uses TRBV4-1 with TRBJ2-6, with a tentative D call TRBD2 (5 bases). The V gene's germline CDR1 is MGHRA and CDR2 YSYEKL. Trimming took 2 bases from V and 0 from J, leaving 17 bases between them. The CDR3 length is 19 residues. In DNA form, the CDR3 reads TGCGCCAGCAGCCAACCCAGAGGGCGGATAAGCTCTGGGGCCAACGTCCTGACTTTC. This translates into CASSQPRGRISSGANVLTF.

The chain has TRBV5-1 and TRBJ2-7, with 9 bases aligning to TRBD2. Germline V gene data show CDR1 as SGHRS and CDR2 as YFSETQ. V trimming: 0 bases; J trimming: 5 bases; junction bases outside the gene matches: 6. There are 15 residues in the CDR3. In DNA, the CDR3 is TGCGCCAGCAGCTTGGCCGCTAGCGGGACCCACGAGCAGTACTTC. The encoded protein is CASSLAASGTHEQYF.